The T cell receptor beta chain described here comes from a study of patients and donors after allogeneic stem cell transplantation. This clonotype was seen repeatedly, ten times or more. CDR1 and CDR2 (germline): MNHEY, SVGEGT. This CDR3 region has 12 residues. Trimming took off 8 bases at V and 1 base at J, with 6 bases between the two ends. TCRdb used MiXCR to reprocess the RT-PCR reads, holding one entry per CDR3 protein. The profile shows about 960,000 distinct CDR3 sequences, more than 15% of them singletons. Sample: blood, either unsorted or a sorted T cell fraction (not recorded which). The J gene is TRBJ1-5, the V gene TRBV6-2 or TRBV6-3; unclear D gene. The TCR sequence derives from a human donor who was either an allogeneic HSCT recipient or a stem cell or donor lymphocyte infusion donor (not recorded which). It is not recorded whose cells these are; they may come from a transplant donor. For the CDR3, the DNA is TGTGCCAGCCGTCTAAGCAATCAGCCCCAGCATTTT. Translating it yields CASRLSNQPQHF.